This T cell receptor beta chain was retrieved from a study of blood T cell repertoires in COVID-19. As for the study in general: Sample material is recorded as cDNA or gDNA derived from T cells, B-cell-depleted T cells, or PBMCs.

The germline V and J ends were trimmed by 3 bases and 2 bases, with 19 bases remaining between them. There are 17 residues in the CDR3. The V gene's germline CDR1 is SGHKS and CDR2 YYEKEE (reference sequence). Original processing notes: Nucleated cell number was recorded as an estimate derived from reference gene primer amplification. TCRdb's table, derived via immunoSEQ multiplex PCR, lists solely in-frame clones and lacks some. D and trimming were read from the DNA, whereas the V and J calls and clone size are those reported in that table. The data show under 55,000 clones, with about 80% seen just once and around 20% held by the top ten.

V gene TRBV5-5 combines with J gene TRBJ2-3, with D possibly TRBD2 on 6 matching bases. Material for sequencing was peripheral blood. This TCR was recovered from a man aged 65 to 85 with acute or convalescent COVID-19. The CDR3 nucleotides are TGTGCCAGCAGCTCCACGGCCGGGGGATTCTACACAGATACGCAGTATTTT. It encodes CASSSTAGGFYTDTQYF. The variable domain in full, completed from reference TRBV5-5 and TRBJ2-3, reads DAGVTQSPTHLIKTRGQQVTLRCSPISGHKSVSWYQQVLGQGPQFIFQYYEKEERGRGNFPDRFSARQFPNYSSELNVNALLLGDSALYLCASSSTAGGFYTDTQYFGPGTRLTVL.